One TCR beta chain is described in this entry. Its target is not known. Other DNA sequences in this specimen translate into the identical CDR3. The CDR3 is 13 residues long. V was pared by 3 bases and J by 0 bases, with 6 bases between. The data derive from a study of T cell responses to AZD1222 COVID-19 vaccine. The assay was immunoSEQ multiplex PCR, and TCRdb's table has in-frame clones only and misses some. The sample holds about 140,000 clones. Study outcomes and limitations: Baseline testing showed seropositivity in only six AZD1222 recipients. Repertoires were obtained solely post-peak T cell response. Clonal diversity may have been underestimated, and the donors were mostly white British, with more females than males. Targeting of unmutated variant regions was reportedly seen in nearly half of spike-specific TCRs.

The sequence was obtained from an adult in good health. The J gene is TRBJ2-7, the V gene TRBV12-3 or TRBV12-4; D is uncertain. Sequenced sample: peripheral blood. CDR3 coding DNA: TGTGCCAGCAGTTTTGGCACCTCCTACGAGCAGTACTTC. The encoded protein is CASSFGTSYEQYF.